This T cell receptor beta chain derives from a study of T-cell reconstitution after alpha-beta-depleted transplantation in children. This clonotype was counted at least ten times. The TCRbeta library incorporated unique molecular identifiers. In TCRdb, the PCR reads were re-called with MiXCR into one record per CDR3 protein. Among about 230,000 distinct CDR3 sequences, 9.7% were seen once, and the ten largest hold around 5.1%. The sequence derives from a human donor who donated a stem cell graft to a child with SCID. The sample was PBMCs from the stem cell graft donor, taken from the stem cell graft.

CDR3 coding DNA: TGTGCCAGCAGTGAATCCAGGGACACCGGGGAGCTGTTTTTT. It is translated as CASSESRDTGELFF. The V gene is TRBV25-1, the J gene TRBJ2-2, with TRBD1 as a possible D gene (5 bases). The V gene's germline CDR1 is MGHDK and CDR2 SYGVNS. The CDR3 totals 14 residues. V gave up 1 base and J gave up 3 bases, with 6 bases separating them.